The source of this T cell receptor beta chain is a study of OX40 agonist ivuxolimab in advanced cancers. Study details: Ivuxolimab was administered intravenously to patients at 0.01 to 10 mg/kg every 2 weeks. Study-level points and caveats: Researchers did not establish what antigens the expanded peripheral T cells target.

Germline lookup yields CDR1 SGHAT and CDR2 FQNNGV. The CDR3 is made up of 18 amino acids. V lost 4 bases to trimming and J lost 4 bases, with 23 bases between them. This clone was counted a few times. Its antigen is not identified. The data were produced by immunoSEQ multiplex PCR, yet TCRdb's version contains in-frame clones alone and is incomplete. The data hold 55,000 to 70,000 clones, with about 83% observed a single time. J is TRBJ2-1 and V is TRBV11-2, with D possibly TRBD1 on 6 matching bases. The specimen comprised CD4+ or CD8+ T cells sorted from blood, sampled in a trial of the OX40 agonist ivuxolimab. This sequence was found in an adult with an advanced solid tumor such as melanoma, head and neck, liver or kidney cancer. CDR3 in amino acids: CASSSVGFTGRKYNEQFF. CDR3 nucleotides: TGTGCCAGCAGCTCGGTAGGGTTTACAGGGAGAAAGTACAATGAGCAGTTCTTC.